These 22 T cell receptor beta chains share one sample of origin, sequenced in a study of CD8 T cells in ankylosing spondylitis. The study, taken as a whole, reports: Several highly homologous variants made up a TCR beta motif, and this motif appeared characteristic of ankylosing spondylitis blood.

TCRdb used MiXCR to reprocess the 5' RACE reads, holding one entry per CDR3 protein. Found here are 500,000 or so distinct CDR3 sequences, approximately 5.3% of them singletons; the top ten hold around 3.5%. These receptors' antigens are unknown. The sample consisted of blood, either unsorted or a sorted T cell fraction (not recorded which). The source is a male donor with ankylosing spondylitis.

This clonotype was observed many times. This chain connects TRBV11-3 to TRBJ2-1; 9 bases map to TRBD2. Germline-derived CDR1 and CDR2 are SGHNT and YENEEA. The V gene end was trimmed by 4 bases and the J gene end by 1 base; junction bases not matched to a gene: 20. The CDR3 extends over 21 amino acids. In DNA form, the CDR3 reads TGTGCCAGCAGCTCTCCCCGACAGGGAGCGGGAGGTGGGTGGTCCTACAATGAGCAGTTCTTC. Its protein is CASSSPRQGAGGGWSYNEQFF. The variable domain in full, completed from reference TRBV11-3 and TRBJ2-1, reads EAGVVQSPRYKIIEKKQPVAFWCNPISGHNTLYWYLQNLGQGPELLIRYENEEAVDDSQLPKDRFSAERLKGVDSTLKIQPAELGDSAVYLCASSSPRQGAGGGWSYNEQFFGPGTRLTVL.

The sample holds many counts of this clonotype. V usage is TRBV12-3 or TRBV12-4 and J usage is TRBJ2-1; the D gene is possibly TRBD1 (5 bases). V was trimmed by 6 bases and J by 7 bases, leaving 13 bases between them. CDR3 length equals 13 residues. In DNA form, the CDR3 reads TGTGCCAGCAGCCCAAACAGGTGGAATGAGCAGTTCTTC. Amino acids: CASSPNRWNEQFF.

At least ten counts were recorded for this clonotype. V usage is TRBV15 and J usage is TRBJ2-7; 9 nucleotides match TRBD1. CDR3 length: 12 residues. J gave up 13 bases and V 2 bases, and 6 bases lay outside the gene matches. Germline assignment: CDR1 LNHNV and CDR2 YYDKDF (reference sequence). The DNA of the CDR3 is TGTGCCACCAGCAGACGGACAGGGGATTTTTACTTC. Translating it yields CATSRRTGDFYF.

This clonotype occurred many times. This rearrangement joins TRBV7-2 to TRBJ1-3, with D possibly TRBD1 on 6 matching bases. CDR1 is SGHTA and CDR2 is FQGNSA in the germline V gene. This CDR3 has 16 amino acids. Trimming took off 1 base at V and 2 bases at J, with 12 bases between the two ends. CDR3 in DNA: TGTGCCAGCAGCTTAGTTTGGGCAGGGGCTGGAAACACCATATATTTT. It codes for CASSLVWAGAGNTIYF.

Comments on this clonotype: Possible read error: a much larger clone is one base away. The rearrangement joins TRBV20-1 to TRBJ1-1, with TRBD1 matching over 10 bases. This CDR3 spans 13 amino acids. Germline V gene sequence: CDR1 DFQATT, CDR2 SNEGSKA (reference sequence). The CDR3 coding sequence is TGCAGGGCAGACAGGGGGCTCGACACTGAAGCTTTCTTT. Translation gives CRADRGLDTEAFF.

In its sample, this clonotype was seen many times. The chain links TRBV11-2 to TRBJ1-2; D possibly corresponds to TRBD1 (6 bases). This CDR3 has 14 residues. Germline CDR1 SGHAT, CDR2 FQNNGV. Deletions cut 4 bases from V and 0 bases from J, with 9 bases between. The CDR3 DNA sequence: TGTGCCAGCAGCTGGGACACCACTAACTATGGCTACACCTTC. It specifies CASSWDTTNYGYTF.

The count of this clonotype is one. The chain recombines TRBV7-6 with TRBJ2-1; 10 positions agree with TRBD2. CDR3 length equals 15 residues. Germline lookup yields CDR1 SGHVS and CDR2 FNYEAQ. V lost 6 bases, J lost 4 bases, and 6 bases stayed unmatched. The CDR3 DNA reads TGTGCCAGCAGGTCCGGGACTAGCGTATACAATGAGCAGTTCTTC. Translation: CASRSGTSVYNEQFF.

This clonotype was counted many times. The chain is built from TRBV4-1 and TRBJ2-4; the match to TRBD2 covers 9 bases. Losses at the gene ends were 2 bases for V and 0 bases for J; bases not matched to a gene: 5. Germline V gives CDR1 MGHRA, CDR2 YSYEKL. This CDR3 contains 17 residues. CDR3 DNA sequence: TGCGCCAGCAGCCAACCTCTAGCGGGGCTAGCCAAAAACATTCAGTACTTC. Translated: CASSQPLAGLAKNIQYF.

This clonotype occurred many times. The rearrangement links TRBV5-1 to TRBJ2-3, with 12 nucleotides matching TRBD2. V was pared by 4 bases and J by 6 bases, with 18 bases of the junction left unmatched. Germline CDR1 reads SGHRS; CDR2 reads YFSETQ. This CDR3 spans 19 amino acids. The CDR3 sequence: CASSGGLAGGPGAVDTQYF. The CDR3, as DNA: TGCGCCAGCAGCGGAGGGCTAGCGGGAGGGCCGGGAGCGGTCGATACGCAGTATTTT.

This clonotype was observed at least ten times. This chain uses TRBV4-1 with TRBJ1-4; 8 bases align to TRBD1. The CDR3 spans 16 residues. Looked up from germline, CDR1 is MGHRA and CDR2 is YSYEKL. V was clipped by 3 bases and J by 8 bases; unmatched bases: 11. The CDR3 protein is CASSQQWTGTQEKLFF. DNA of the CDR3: TGCGCCAGCAGCCAGCAGTGGACAGGGACGCAAGAAAAACTGTTTTTT.

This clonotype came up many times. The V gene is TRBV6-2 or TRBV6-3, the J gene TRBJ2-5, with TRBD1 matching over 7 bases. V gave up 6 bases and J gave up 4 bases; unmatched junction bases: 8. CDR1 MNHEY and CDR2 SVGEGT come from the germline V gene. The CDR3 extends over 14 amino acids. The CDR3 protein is CASRNPGQRETQYF. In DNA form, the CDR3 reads TGTGCCAGCAGGAATCCGGGACAGCGAGAGACCCAGTACTTC.

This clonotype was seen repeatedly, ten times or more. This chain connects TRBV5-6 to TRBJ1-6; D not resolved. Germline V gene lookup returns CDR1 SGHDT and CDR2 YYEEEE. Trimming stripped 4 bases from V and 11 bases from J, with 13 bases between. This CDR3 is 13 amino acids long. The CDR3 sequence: CASSQRDIAPLHF. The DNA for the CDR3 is TGTGCCAGCAGCCAGAGAGACATCGCACCCCTCCACTTT.

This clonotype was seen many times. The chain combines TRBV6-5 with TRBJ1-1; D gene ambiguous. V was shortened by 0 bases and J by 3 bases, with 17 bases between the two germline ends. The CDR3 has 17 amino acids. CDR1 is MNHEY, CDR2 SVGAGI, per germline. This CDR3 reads CASSYSSQDQRDTEAFF. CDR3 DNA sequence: TGTGCCAGCAGTTACTCGAGCCAGGACCAGAGGGACACTGAAGCTTTCTTT.

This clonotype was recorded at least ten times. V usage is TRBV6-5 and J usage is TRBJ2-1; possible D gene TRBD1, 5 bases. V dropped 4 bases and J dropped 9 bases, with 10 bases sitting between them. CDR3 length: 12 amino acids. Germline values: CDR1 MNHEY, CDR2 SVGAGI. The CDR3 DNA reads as TGTGCCAGCAGTTCCCAGGGTATTGAGCAGTTCTTC. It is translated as CASSSQGIEQFF.

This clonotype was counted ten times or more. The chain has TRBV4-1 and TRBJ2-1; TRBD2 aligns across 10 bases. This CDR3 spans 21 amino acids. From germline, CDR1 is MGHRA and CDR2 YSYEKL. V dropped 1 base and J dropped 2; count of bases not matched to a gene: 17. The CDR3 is CASSQAGATSGLLGPYNEQFF. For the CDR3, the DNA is TGCGCCAGCAGCCAAGCAGGGGCGACTAGCGGGCTCTTGGGGCCCTACAATGAGCAGTTCTTC.

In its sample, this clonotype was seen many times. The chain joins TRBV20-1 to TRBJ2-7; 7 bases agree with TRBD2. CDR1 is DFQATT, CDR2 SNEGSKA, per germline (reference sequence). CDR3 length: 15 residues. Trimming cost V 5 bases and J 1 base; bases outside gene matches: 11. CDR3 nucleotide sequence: TGCAGTGCTCTCGAACTGAGGACTAGTTCCTACGAGCAGTACTTC. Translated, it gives CSALELRTSSYEQYF.

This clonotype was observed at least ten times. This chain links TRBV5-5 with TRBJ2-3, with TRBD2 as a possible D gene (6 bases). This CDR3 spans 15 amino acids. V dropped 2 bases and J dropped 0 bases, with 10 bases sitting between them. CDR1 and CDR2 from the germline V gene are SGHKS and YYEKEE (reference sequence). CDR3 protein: CASSFTLASTDTQYF. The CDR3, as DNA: TGTGCCAGCAGCTTTACCCTAGCGAGCACAGATACGCAGTATTTT.

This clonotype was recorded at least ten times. CDR3 region: CASSGRGGDEAFF. For the CDR3, the DNA is TGTGCCAGCAGCGGAAGGGGCGGGGATGAAGCTTTCTTT. The chain has TRBV7-2 and TRBJ1-1, with TRBD1 as a possible D gene (5 bases). The CDR3 is 13 residues long. V gave up 5 bases and J gave up 7 bases, with 14 bases separating them. In germline, CDR1 is SGHTA, CDR2 FQGNSA. The full variable domain, with the rest looked up from reference TRBV7-2 and TRBJ1-1, is GAGVSQSPSNKVTEKGKDVELRCDPISGHTALYWYRQSLGQGLEFLIYFQGNSAPDKSGLPSDRFSAERTGGSVSTLTIQRTQQEDSAVYLCASSGRGGDEAFFGQGTRLTVV.

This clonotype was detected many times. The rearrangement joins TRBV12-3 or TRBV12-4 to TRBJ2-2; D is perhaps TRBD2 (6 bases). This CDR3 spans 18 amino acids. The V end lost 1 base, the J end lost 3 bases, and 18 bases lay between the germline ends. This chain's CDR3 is CASSLGGLRARDTGELFF. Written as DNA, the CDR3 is TGTGCCAGCAGTTTAGGGGGACTCCGGGCCAGGGACACCGGGGAGCTGTTTTTT.

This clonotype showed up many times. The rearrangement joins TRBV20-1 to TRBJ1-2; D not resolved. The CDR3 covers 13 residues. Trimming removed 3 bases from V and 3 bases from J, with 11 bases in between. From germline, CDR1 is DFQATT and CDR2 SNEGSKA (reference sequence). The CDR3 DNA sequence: TGCAGTGCTAGTAGAGGGAGTGACTATGGCTACACCTTC. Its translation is CSASRGSDYGYTF.

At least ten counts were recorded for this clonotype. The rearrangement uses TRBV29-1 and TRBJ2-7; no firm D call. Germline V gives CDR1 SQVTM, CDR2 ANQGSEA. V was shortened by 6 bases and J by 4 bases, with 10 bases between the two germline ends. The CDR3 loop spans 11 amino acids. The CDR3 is CSVSEAYEQYF. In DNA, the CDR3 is TGCAGCGTCTCAGAGGCGTACGAGCAGTACTTC.

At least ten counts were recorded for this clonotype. The chain's CDR3 is CASSSHSGANTGELFF. Written as DNA, the CDR3 is TGTGCCAGCAGCTCCCATAGCGGAGCGAACACCGGGGAGCTGTTTTTT. The chain has TRBV12-3 or TRBV12-4 and TRBJ2-2; D is possibly TRBD2 (6 bases). The CDR3 length is 16 residues. V lost 6 bases and J lost 0, with 14 bases in between.